This entry lists 5 T cell receptor beta chains sequenced from one sample in a study of beta chain features in type 1 diabetes. Findings of the study overall: All four CD4+ subsets from Type 1 diabetes patients carried moderately but significantly shorter TCRB CDR3s.

Antigen specificity for these receptors is unknown. As every portion of the isolated RNA was reverse transcribed, the sequencing read expressed TCRB transcripts. The protocol was immunoSEQ multiplex PCR, while the TCRdb copy is restricted to in-frame clones and leaves out a portion. The sample carries around 250,000 clones, roughly 25% recorded once. The sequenced sample was naive CD4+ T cells from blood. The receptors originated from a woman in her twenties or thirties with type 1 diabetes.

V is TRBV28 and J is TRBJ2-4; no clear D. Germline V gene data show CDR1 as MDHEN and CDR2 as SYDVKM. CDR3 size: 13 residues. The ends were cut back, 3 bases at V and 9 bases at J, with 12 bases in the middle. The DNA for the CDR3 is TGTGCCAGCAGTTTCCTGCCTTCGGGCATTCAGTACTTC. It is translated as CASSFLPSGIQYF.

The chain combines TRBV5-1 with TRBJ2-7; 9 bases are shared with TRBD2. CDR1 is SGHRS and CDR2 is YFSETQ in the germline V gene. The ends lost 0 bases at V and 0 bases at J; junction bases unmatched: 4. CDR3 length equals 16 residues. This CDR3 is CASSLGLADVSYEQYF. The CDR3 bases are TGCGCCAGCAGCTTGGGACTAGCGGACGTCTCCTACGAGCAGTACTTC.

The chain employs TRBV30 and TRBJ2-1; no clear D. Germline V gene data show CDR1 as GTSNPN and CDR2 as SVGIG (reference sequence). The CDR3 consists of 13 residues. The V end lost 2 bases, the J end lost 10 bases, and 15 bases lay between the germline ends. As DNA, the CDR3 is TGTGCCTGGAGTCCCCCTGCGGCCGGGGAGCAGTTCTTC. Protein product: CAWSPPAAGEQFF.

V usage is TRBV27 and J usage is TRBJ2-7; TRBD2 matches 8 bases. Germline V CDR1 and CDR2: MNHEY, SMNVEV (reference sequence). This CDR3 has 17 residues. V was pared by 5 bases and J by 2 bases, with 14 bases of the junction left unmatched. CDR3 DNA sequence: TGTGCCAGCAGTCCATTCCCGAGGAGCGGGAGTCCCTACGAGCAGTACTTC. Protein sequence: CASSPFPRSGSPYEQYF.

This CDR3 is CASSLSVNEQFF. CDR3 in DNA: TGCGCCAGCAGCTTGTCCGTCAATGAGCAGTTCTTC. V is TRBV5-1 and J is TRBJ2-1, with unresolved D. CDR3 length equals 12 residues. From germline, CDR1 is SGHRS and CDR2 YFSETQ. Deletions cut 1 base from V and 6 bases from J, with 5 bases between.